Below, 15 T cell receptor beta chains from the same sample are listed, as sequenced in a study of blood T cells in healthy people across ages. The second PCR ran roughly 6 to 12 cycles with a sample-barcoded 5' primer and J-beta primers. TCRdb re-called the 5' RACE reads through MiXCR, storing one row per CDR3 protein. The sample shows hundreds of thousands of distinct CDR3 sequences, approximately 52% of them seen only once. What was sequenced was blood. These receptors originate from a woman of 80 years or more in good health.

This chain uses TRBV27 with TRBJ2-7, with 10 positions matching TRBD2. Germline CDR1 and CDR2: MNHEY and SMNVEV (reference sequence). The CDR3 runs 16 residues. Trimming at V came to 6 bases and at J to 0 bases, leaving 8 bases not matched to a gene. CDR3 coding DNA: TGTGCCAGCAGGGGTACGGGACTAGCGTACTCCTACGAGCAGTACTTC. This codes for CASRGTGLAYSYEQYF.

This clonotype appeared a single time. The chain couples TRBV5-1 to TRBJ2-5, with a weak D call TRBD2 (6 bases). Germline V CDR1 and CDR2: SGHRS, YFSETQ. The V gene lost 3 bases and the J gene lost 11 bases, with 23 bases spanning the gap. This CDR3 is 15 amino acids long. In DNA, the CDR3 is TGCGCCAGCAGCTCGGCCGGGACTGCCCTAAATGAGCAGTACTTC. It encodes CASSSAGTALNEQYF.

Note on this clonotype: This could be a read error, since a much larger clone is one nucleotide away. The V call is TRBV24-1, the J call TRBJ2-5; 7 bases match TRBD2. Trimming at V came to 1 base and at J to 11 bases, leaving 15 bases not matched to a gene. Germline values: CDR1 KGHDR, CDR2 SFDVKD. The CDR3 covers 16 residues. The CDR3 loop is CATSDFGTTVYNEQYF. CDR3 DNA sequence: TGTGCCACCAGTGATTTTGGGACTACAGTCTACAATGAGCAGTACTTC.

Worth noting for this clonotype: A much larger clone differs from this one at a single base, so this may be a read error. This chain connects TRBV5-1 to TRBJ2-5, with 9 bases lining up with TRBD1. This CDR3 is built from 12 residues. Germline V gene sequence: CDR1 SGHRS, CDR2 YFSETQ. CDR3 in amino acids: CTSRTGDRTQYF. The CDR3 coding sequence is TGCACCAGCAGGACAGGGGATCGGACCCAGTACTTC.

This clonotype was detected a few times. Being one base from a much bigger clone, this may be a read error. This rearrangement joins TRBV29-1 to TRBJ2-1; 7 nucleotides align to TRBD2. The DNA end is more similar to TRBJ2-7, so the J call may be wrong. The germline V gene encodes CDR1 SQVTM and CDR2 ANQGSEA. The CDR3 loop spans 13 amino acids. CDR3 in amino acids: CSVWSRDYNEQYF. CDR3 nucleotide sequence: TGCAGCGTTTGGAGCAGGGACTACAATGAGCAGTACTTC.

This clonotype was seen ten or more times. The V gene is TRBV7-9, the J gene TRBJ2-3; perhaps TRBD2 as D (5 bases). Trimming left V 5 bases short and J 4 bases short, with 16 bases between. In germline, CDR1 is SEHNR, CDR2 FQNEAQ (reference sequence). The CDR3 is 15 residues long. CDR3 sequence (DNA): TGTGCCAGCAGCCCAGGCCTGGGAGAGGCAGATACGCAGTATTTT. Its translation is CASSPGLGEADTQYF.

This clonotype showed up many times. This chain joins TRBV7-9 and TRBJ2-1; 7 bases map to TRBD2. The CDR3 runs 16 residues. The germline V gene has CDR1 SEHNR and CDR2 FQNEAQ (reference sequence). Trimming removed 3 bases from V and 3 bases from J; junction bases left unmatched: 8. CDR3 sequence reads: CASSLSLADYYNEQFF. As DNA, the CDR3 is TGTGCCAGCAGCTTGAGCCTAGCGGATTACTACAATGAGCAGTTCTTC.

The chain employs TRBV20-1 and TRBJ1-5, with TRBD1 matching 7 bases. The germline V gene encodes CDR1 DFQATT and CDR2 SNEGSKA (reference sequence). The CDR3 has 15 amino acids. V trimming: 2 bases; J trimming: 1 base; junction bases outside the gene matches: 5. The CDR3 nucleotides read TGCAGTGCTAGATCCGGACAGGCCAGCAATCAGCCCCAGCATTTT. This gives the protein CSARSGQASNQPQHF.

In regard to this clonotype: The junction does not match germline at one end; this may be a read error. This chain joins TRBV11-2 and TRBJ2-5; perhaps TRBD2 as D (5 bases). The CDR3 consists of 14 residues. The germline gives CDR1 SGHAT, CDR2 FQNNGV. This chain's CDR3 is CASSVDSGVETQYF. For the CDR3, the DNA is TGTGCCAGCAGCGTAGATTCCGGGGTAGAGACCCAGTACTTC.

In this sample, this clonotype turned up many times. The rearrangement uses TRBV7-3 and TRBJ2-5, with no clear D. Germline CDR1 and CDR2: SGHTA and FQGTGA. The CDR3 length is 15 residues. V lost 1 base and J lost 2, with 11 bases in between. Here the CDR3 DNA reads TGTGCCAGCAGCTTAATATCGGGCAGTCAAGAGACCCAGTACTTC. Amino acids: CASSLISGSQETQYF.

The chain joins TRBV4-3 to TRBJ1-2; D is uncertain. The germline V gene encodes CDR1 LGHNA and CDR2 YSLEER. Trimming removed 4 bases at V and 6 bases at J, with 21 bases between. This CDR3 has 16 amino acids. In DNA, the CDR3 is TGCGCCAGCAGCCCATCGACCGGGTCTCGCATCGATGGCTACACCTTC. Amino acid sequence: CASSPSTGSRIDGYTF.

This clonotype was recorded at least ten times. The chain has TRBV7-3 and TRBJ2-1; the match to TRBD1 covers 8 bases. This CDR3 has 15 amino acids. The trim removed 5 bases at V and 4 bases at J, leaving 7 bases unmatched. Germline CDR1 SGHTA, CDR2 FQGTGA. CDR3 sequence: CASSADRGEYNEQFF. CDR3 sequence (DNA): TGTGCCAGCAGCGCCGACAGGGGCGAGTACAATGAGCAGTTCTTC.

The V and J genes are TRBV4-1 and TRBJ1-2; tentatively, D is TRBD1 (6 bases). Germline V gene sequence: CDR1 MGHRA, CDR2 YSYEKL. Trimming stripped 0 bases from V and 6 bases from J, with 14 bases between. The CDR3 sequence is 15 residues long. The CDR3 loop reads CASSQDSQGRNGYTF. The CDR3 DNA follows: TGCGCCAGCAGCCAAGATAGCCAGGGGAGGAATGGCTACACCTTC.

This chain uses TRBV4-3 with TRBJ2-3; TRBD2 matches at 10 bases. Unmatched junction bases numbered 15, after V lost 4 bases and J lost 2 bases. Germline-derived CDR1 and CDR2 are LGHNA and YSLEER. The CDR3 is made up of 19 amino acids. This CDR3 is CASSPLAGARTPYTDTQYF. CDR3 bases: TGCGCCAGCAGCCCTCTAGCGGGGGCGCGGACCCCATACACAGATACGCAGTATTTT.

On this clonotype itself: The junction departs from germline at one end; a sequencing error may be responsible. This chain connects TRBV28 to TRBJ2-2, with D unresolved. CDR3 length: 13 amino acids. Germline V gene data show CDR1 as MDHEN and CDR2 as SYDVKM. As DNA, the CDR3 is TGTGCCGGCAGTTTTTATAACACCGGGGAGCTGTTTTTT. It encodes CAGSFYNTGELFF.